This TCR beta chain was profiled in a study of Ad26.COV2.S vaccination and SARS-CoV-2 variants. Broader study findings: Across vaccine and placebo recipients, the breadth of non-spike TCRs was similar. Breadth, reportedly substantial, characterized the spike-specific CD8+ and CD4+ T cell responses after vaccination.

Treatment of the sample: approximately 18 received Ad26.COV2.S at low or high dose, single or two shots; about five received placebo; per-sample allocation not given. The samples date from day 63 after the first vaccine or placebo injection. To note about this clone: What it binds is unknown.

Produced via immunoSEQ multiplex PCR; TCRdb's table is partial and in-frame only. This sample carries some 420,000 clones, over 75% of them seen once, and the ten largest clones take 3.6%. The clonotype comes from a person between 18 and 59 years old who received the Ad26.COV2.S COVID-19 vaccine or a placebo. Source: peripheral blood, taken in a trial of Ad26.COV2.S vaccine versus placebo.

CDR3 nucleotides: TGTGCCAGCAGTTACCGACTAGCGGGGACCACAGATACGCAGTATTTT. Translated: CASSYRLAGTTDTQYF. The V gene is TRBV6-5, the J gene TRBJ2-3; 11 bases are a match to TRBD2. Germline lookup yields CDR1 MNHEY and CDR2 SVGAGI. The CDR3 contains 16 residues. Trimming cost V 2 bases and J 2 bases; bases outside gene matches: 3.